The 32 T cell receptor beta chains below all came from one sample that was sequenced in a study of T cell responses to AZD1222 COVID-19 vaccine. Sequencing was performed with immunoSEQ multiplex PCR; in TCRdb, only in-frame clones are kept and a portion is missing. The table shows around 94,000 clones, with over 75% occurring only once. Here the sequenced sample was peripheral blood, taken on day 0 of AZD1222 vaccination. These receptors all stem from an adult in good health.

The chain has TRBV9 and TRBJ1-3; 11 nucleotides line up with TRBD1. The V and J ends lost 2 bases and 4 bases, in that order; junction bases with no gene match: 5. Germline CDR1 and CDR2: SGDLS and YYNGEE. This CDR3 contains 16 residues. The CDR3 nucleotides read TGTGCCAGCAGCGTTGGGACAGGGGGAGACGGAAACACCATATATTTT. As protein: CASSVGTGGDGNTIYF.

The chain carries TRBV19 and TRBJ1-6, with 9 bases matching TRBD1. The CDR3 is made up of 15 amino acids. CDR1 LNHDA and CDR2 SQIVND come from the germline V gene (reference sequence). V was clipped by 4 bases and J by 7 bases; unmatched bases: 5. The CDR3 here is CASSTDRGNNSPLHF. The DNA of the CDR3 is TGTGCCAGTAGTACAGACAGGGGGAACAATTCACCCCTCCACTTT.

The chain combines TRBV18 with TRBJ2-7; D might be TRBD2 (6 bases). Trimming took 5 bases from V and 1 from J, leaving 15 bases between them. Germline loops: CDR1 KGHSH, CDR2 LQKENI. The CDR3 spans 15 residues. The CDR3 nucleotides read TGTGCCAGCTCAACCGGGACTGGTAGATCCTACGAGCAGTACTTC. Its translation: CASSTGTGRSYEQYF.

This clone has a handful of counts. The J gene is TRBJ2-1, the V gene TRBV11-3; 9 positions agree with TRBD1. CDR1 and CDR2 from the germline V gene are SGHNT and YENEEA. The CDR3 is 13 amino acids. V shed 5 bases, J shed 10 bases, and the junction held 6 bases outside the gene matches. This CDR3 is CASSRQGVQEQFF. The CDR3 DNA reads TGTGCCAGCAGCCGACAGGGGGTTCAAGAGCAGTTCTTC. Supplemented by reference TRBV11-3 and TRBJ2-1, the full variable domain reads EAGVVQSPRYKIIEKKQPVAFWCNPISGHNTLYWYLQNLGQGPELLIRYENEEAVDDSQLPKDRFSAERLKGVDSTLKIQPAELGDSAVYLCASSRQGVQEQFFGPGTRLTVL.

The chain employs TRBV5-6 and TRBJ1-4; D is unclear. The CDR3 has 15 amino acids. Trimming left V 6 bases short and J 6 bases short, with 18 bases between. The germline V gene encodes CDR1 SGHDT and CDR2 YYEEEE. The CDR3 loop reads CASNRRPAGYEKLFF. CDR3 coding DNA: TGTGCCAGCAACCGGAGACCCGCCGGCTATGAAAAACTGTTTTTT.

The rearrangement joins TRBV4-1 to TRBJ2-1; possibly TRBD1 for D (6 bases). The germline CDR1 and CDR2 sequences are MGHRA and YSYEKL. V was trimmed by 4 bases and J by 0 bases, leaving 16 bases between them. This CDR3 contains 17 residues. CDR3 sequence (DNA): TGCGCCAGCAGCCGGGGGCTGGGGGTGTCCTCCTACAATGAGCAGTTCTTC. This translates into CASSRGLGVSSYNEQFF.

The gene calls are TRBV6-5 and TRBJ2-3; 9 bases are a match to TRBD2. V dropped 4 bases and J dropped 7; count of bases not matched to a gene: 9. CDR3 length: 15 residues. Germline loops: CDR1 MNHEY, CDR2 SVGAGI. The CDR3 DNA is TGTGCCAGCAGTTCCGGCGGGGGGGAGGGAAATACGCAGTATTTT. Protein product: CASSSGGGEGNTQYF.

This clone was seen more than once but under ten times. The V call is TRBV5-4, the J call TRBJ2-1; a weak D match, TRBD2 (5 bases). In germline, CDR1 is SGHNT, CDR2 YYREEE (reference sequence). Trimming pared 0 bases from V and 5 bases from J, leaving 6 bases between. This CDR3 comprises 13 residues. The CDR3 DNA reads as TGTGCCAGCAGCTTGGTCGGGGACAATGAGCAGTTCTTC. The encoded protein is CASSLVGDNEQFF.

In its sample, this clone was seen once. The rearrangement uses TRBV5-4 and TRBJ1-1; 8 bases map to TRBD1. Germline V CDR1 and CDR2: SGHNT, YYREEE (reference sequence). V was pared by 4 bases and J by 0 bases, with 2 bases of the junction left unmatched. The CDR3 spans 14 residues. The DNA for the CDR3 is TGTGCCAGCAGCAAGGGACAGGTGAACACTGAAGCTTTCTTT. This codes for CASSKGQVNTEAFF. The full variable domain, rest sourced from reference TRBV5-4 and TRBJ1-1, is ETGVTQSPTHLIKTRGQQVTLRCSSQSGHNTVSWYQQALGQGPQFIFQYYREEENGRGNFPPRFSGLQFPNYSSELNVNALELDDSALYLCASSKGQVNTEAFFGQGTRLTVV.

To note about this clone: The same CDR3 is also encoded by other DNA sequences in this sample. V usage is TRBV9 and J usage is TRBJ2-6; possible D gene TRBD2, 6 bases. The germline V gene encodes CDR1 SGDLS and CDR2 YYNGEE. This CDR3 comprises 15 residues. The germline V and J ends were trimmed by 0 bases and 2 bases, with 6 bases remaining between them. The CDR3 DNA sequence: TGTGCCAGCAGCGTAGGCGGGGCTGGGGCCAACGTCCTGACTTTC. Protein product: CASSVGGAGANVLTF.

The rearrangement uses TRBV19 and TRBJ1-5; D might be TRBD1 (5 bases). Between the trimmed V and J ends, which lost 7 bases and 6 bases, there was a span of 19 bases. Germline V gives CDR1 LNHDA, CDR2 SQIVND (reference sequence). This CDR3 region has 15 residues. The chain's CDR3 is CASNQNGGNGQPQHF. The CDR3 DNA reads TGTGCCAGTAATCAAAACGGGGGGAACGGTCAGCCCCAGCATTTT.

The chain combines TRBV27 with TRBJ1-2; a possible D gene is TRBD1 (6 bases). Trimming removed 2 bases at V and 4 bases at J, with 8 bases between. Germline CDR1 is MNHEY and CDR2 is SMNVEV (reference sequence). CDR3 size: 13 residues. The CDR3 is CASSLGGFYGYTF. CDR3 bases: TGTGCCAGCAGTTTAGGGGGCTTCTATGGCTACACCTTC.

The genes are TRBV19 and TRBJ2-1; 9 bases map to TRBD1. Per the germline V gene, CDR1 is LNHDA and CDR2 is SQIVND (reference sequence). CDR3 length: 14 amino acids. Trimming took 7 bases from V and 6 from J; bases not matched to a gene: 7. The CDR3 DNA is TGTGCCAGTACCCCGGGACAGGGTGGCAATGAGCAGTTCTTC. Translating gives CASTPGQGGNEQFF.

The chain uses TRBV19 and TRBJ1-1, with D possibly TRBD1 on 5 matching bases. Trimming removed 3 bases at V and 6 bases at J, with 14 bases between. CDR1 is LNHDA, CDR2 SQIVND, per germline (reference sequence). The CDR3 is made up of 14 amino acids. The CDR3 nucleotides are TGTGCCAGTAGTATTGGACCTCTGGGGGCTGAAGCTTTCTTT. It yields the protein CASSIGPLGAEAFF.

This sequence joins TRBV18 and TRBJ1-1, with D hard to call. This CDR3 has 14 amino acids. From germline, CDR1 is KGHSH and CDR2 LQKENI. V was cut by 3 bases and J by 5 bases, with 13 bases left in between. DNA for the CDR3: TGTGCCAGCTCACCTCCTGCGACCCGGACTGAAGCTTTCTTT. It is translated as CASSPPATRTEAFF.

The chain recombines TRBV6-6 with TRBJ2-1; TRBD2 matches at 10 bases. This CDR3 has 15 amino acids. Losses at the gene ends were 6 bases for V and 4 bases for J; bases not matched to a gene: 6. Germline-derived CDR1 and CDR2 are MNHNY and SVGAGI (reference sequence). CDR3 nucleotide sequence: TGTGCCAGCAGCCCAGGACTAGCGGCTTACAATGAGCAGTTCTTC. Protein: CASSPGLAAYNEQFF.

The rearrangement joins TRBV7-2 to TRBJ2-1, with D tentatively TRBD2 (5 bases). The CDR3 runs 16 residues. Germline V lookup: CDR1 SGHTA, CDR2 FQGNSA. Trimming took 6 bases from V and 0 from J, leaving 15 bases between them. CDR3 sequence reads: CASSQNPEDSYNEQFF. The CDR3 nucleotides are TGTGCCAGCAGTCAAAACCCGGAGGACTCCTACAATGAGCAGTTCTTC.

V usage is TRBV3-1 (or the pseudogene TRBV3-2) and J usage is TRBJ1-1; D is possibly TRBD1 (6 bases). Germline V lookup: CDR1 LGHDT, CDR2 YNNKEL (reference sequence). Deletions cut 5 bases from V and 6 bases from J, with 22 bases between. The CDR3 totals 16 residues. The CDR3 region is CASSYVQGPAIPEAFF. The CDR3 region has the DNA TGTGCCAGCAGCTATGTACAGGGTCCCGCAATCCCTGAAGCTTTCTTT.

The chain has TRBV12-3 or TRBV12-4 and TRBJ1-2; 7 positions match TRBD1. The length of the CDR3 is 13 residues. V trimming: 6 bases; J trimming: 7 bases; junction bases outside the gene matches: 8. CDR3 in DNA: TGTGCCAGCAGCCCCGCCAGGGGGTTTGGCTACACCTTC. It is translated as CASSPARGFGYTF.

This rearrangement joins TRBV15 to TRBJ2-7, with a possible D match to TRBD2 (5 bases). The length of the CDR3 is 13 residues. V lost 4 bases to trimming and J lost 3 bases, with 10 bases between them. CDR1 and CDR2 (germline): LNHNV, YYDKDF (reference sequence). CDR3 loop: CATSNGVLYEQYF. CDR3 nucleotides: TGTGCCACCAGCAACGGGGTCCTCTACGAGCAGTACTTC.

This chain links TRBV12-3 or TRBV12-4 with TRBJ1-4, with D possibly TRBD1 on 5 matching bases. The CDR3 contains 13 residues. V was clipped by 3 bases and J by 8 bases, with 10 bases between them. CDR3 nucleotides: TGTGCCAGCAGTTTCGGCCGGGGGGAAAAACTGTTTTTT. Its translation is CASSFGRGEKLFF.

The rearrangement joins TRBV3-1 (or the pseudogene TRBV3-2) to TRBJ2-1; D is perhaps TRBD2 (5 bases). Germline V gene lookup returns CDR1 LGHDT and CDR2 YNNKEL (reference sequence). Trimming took off 7 bases at V and 1 base at J, with 20 bases between the two ends. The CDR3 sequence is 17 residues long. The CDR3 region is CASTLTNRGLSYNEQFF. The CDR3 DNA follows: TGTGCCAGCACCCTGACAAACCGGGGTTTGTCCTACAATGAGCAGTTCTTC.

This clone was counted a few times. The chain joins TRBV5-1 to TRBJ2-7, with 7 positions matching TRBD1. There are 13 residues in the CDR3. Germline V CDR1 and CDR2: SGHRS, YFSETQ. Losses at the gene ends were 0 bases for V and 3 bases for J; bases not matched to a gene: 0. CDR3 coding DNA: TGCGCCAGCAGCTTGGACAGGGGCTACGAGCAGTACTTC. Protein: CASSLDRGYEQYF.

The chain is built from TRBV4-3 and TRBJ2-3; 7 positions match TRBD2. CDR1 is LGHNA, CDR2 YSLEER, per germline. The CDR3 consists of 16 residues. After removal of 3 bases from V and 5 bases from J, the junction contained 11 bases not matched to a gene. DNA for the CDR3: TGCGCCAGCAGCCACCTCCTCCGGGGGGTCCTAGATACGCAGTATTTT. Translation gives CASSHLLRGVLDTQYF.

V is TRBV7-6 and J is TRBJ2-3, with a weak D call TRBD1 (5 bases). The CDR3 consists of 16 residues. V was clipped by 5 bases and J by 5 bases, with 20 bases between them. Germline V CDR1 and CDR2: SGHVS, FNYEAQ. CDR3: CASSPTPGMVRDTQYF. In DNA form, the CDR3 reads TGTGCCAGCAGCCCCACGCCAGGGATGGTGAGAGATACGCAGTATTTT.

This clone was recorded only once. The gene calls are TRBV6-5 and TRBJ2-7, with TRBD2 as a possible D gene (6 bases). The CDR3 covers 13 residues. Germline V lookup: CDR1 MNHEY, CDR2 SVGAGI. V was pared by 7 bases and J by 7 bases, with 17 bases between. CDR3 region: CASTLDGAGEQYF. DNA for the CDR3: TGTGCCAGCACCCTGGACGGCGCGGGAGAGCAGTACTTC.

This clone was seen only a few times. This sequence joins TRBV6-6 and TRBJ1-4; no clear D. Looked up from germline, CDR1 is MNHNY and CDR2 is SVGAGI (reference sequence). Trimming cost V 6 bases and J 4 bases, with 9 bases left between them. The length of the CDR3 is 13 residues. CDR3 bases: TGTGCCAGCAGACTGGACGATAATGAAAAACTGTTTTTT. Amino acid sequence: CASRLDDNEKLFF.

The chain couples TRBV6-6 to TRBJ2-7; TRBD2 agrees at 11 bases. The CDR3 runs to 16 residues. V lost 6 bases to trimming and J lost 0 bases; unmatched junction nucleotides: 7. From germline, CDR1 is MNHNY and CDR2 SVGAGI (reference sequence). CDR3 sequence: CASRSPGLAASYEQYF. The CDR3 DNA reads TGTGCCAGCAGGTCCCCGGGACTAGCGGCCTCCTACGAGCAGTACTTC.

J is TRBJ2-1 and V is TRBV21-1; the tabulated D call, TRBD1, remains unverified against the DNA. TRBV21-1 is shown as a pseudogene. This CDR3 has 16 residues. This CDR3 reads CASSKAPGHFYNEQFF. The DNA for the CDR3 is TGTGCCAGCAGCAAAGCGCCGGGACACTTCTACAATGAGCAGTTCTTC.

This chain connects TRBV7-9 to TRBJ2-7, with 14 bases that match TRBD2. Trimming took 5 bases from V and 7 from J; bases not matched to a gene: 13. The germline CDR1 and CDR2 sequences are SEHNR and FQNEAQ (reference sequence). This CDR3 contains 17 residues. CDR3 amino acids: CASSELGGLAGVGEQYF. The CDR3 DNA is TGTGCCAGCAGCGAATTAGGGGGACTAGCGGGAGTCGGGGAGCAGTACTTC.

This clone was counted between two and nine times. This sequence joins TRBV27 and TRBJ1-5; D gene unclear. There are 12 residues in the CDR3. V was shortened by 4 bases and J by 6 bases, with 7 bases between the two germline ends. Per germline, CDR1 MNHEY and CDR2 SMNVEV (reference sequence). CDR3 amino acids: CASSSRGQPQHF. The DNA of the CDR3 is TGTGCCAGCAGTTCTCGAGGTCAGCCCCAGCATTTT.

This clone was seen just once. This chain uses TRBV7-3 with TRBJ2-1; TRBD2 matches 7 bases. Per germline, CDR1 SGHTA and CDR2 FQGTGA. CDR3 length: 15 residues. J gave up 0 bases and V 5 bases, and 4 bases lay outside the gene matches. For the CDR3, the DNA is TGTGCCAGCAGCATAGCGGGTCCCTCCTACAATGAGCAGTTCTTC. As protein: CASSIAGPSYNEQFF.